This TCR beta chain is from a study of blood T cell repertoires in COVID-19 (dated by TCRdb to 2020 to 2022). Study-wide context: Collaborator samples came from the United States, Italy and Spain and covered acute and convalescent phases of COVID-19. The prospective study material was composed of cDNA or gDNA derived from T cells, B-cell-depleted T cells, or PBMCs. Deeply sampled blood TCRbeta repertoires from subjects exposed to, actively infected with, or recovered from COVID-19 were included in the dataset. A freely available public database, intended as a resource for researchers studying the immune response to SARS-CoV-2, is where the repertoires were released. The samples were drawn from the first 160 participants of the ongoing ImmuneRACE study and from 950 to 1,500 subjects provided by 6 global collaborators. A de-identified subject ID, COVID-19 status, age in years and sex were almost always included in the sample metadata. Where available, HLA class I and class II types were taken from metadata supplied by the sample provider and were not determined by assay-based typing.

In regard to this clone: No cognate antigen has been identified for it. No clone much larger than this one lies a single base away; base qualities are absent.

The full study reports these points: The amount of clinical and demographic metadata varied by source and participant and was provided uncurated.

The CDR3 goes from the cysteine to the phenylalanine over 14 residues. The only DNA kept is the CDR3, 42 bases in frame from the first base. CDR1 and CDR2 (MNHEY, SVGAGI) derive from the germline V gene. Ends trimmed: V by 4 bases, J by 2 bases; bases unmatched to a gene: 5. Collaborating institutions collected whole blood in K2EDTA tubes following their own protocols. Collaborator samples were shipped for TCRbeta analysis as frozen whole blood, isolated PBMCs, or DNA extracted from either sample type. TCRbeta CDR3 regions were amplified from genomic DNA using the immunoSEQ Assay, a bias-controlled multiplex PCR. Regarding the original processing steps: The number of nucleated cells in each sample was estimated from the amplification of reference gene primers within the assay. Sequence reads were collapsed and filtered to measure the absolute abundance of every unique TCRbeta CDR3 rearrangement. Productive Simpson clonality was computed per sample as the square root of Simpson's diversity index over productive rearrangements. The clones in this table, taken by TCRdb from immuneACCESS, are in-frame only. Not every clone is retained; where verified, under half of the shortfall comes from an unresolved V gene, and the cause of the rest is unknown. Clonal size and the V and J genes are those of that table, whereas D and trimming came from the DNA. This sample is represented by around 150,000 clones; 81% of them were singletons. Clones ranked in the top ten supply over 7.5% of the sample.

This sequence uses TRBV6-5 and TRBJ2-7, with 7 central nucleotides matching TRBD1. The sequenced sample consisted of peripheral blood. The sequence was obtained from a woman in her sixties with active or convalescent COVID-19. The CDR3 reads CASSSDRIPYEQYF. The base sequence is TGTGCCAGCAGTTCGGACAGGATTCCCTACGAGCAGTACTTC.